Below are 23 T cell receptor beta chains sequenced from a single sample in a study of OX40 agonist ivuxolimab in advanced cancers. TCRdb keeps only in-frame clones here, not all; method: immunoSEQ multiplex PCR. Here the sample spans 100,000 or so clones, roughly 90% being singletons. The specimen was CD4+ or CD8+ T cells sorted from blood, collected in a trial of the OX40 agonist ivuxolimab. The receptor source for this set is an adult with an advanced solid tumor such as melanoma, head and neck, liver or kidney cancer.

The chain uses TRBV4-3 and TRBJ2-7; TRBD2 matches 9 bases. After removal of 0 bases from V and 5 bases from J, the junction contained 5 bases not matched to a gene. CDR3 length equals 15 residues. The germline V gene has CDR1 LGHNA and CDR2 YSLEER. Written as DNA, the CDR3 is TGCGCCAGCAGCCAAGAGGGTAGCGGGAGAAACGAGCAGTACTTC. This sequence encodes CASSQEGSGRNEQYF.

V is TRBV28 and J is TRBJ1-5; 9 positions match TRBD1. V shed 7 bases, J shed 0 bases, and the junction held 22 bases outside the gene matches. Germline V gives CDR1 MDHEN, CDR2 SYDVKM. The CDR3 is 21 residues long. The CDR3 region is CASNSWGLRDRVSYSNQPQHF. CDR3 bases: TGTGCCAGCAACTCATGGGGGTTGAGGGACAGGGTGAGTTATAGCAATCAGCCCCAGCATTTT. The variable domain in full, with the rest retrieved from reference TRBV28 and TRBJ1-5, is DVKVTQSSRYLVKRTGEKVFLECVQDMDHENMFWYRQDPGLGLRLIYFSYDVKMKEKGDIPEGYSVSREKKERFSLILESASTNQTSMYLCASNSWGLRDRVSYSNQPQHFGDGTRLSIL.

The CDR3 DNA sequence: TGTGCCAGCAGCTCCTCAGTGGGAGGAGGTTATGAGCAGTTCTTC. Encoded protein: CASSSSVGGGYEQFF. V and J are TRBV6-6 and TRBJ2-1; weak D call: TRBD2 (6 bases). CDR1 and CDR2 (germline): MNHNY, SVGAGI (reference sequence). The V end was cut by 6 bases, the J end by 8 bases, with 20 bases between. This CDR3 has 15 amino acids.

This rearrangement joins TRBV19 to TRBJ2-7, with D maybe TRBD1 (6 bases). CDR3 length: 16 amino acids. Trimming stripped 7 bases from V and 2 bases from J, with 21 bases between. CDR1 LNHDA and CDR2 SQIVND come from the germline V gene (reference sequence). The CDR3 protein is CASTRQGGQGPYEQYF. CDR3 bases: TGTGCCAGTACCCGCCAAGGGGGACAAGGCCCCTACGAGCAGTACTTC.

This clone has more than one count but fewer than ten. CDR3 in amino acids: CASSSSGQRTADTQYF. CDR3 in DNA: TGTGCCAGCAGCAGTAGTGGACAGAGAACCGCAGATACGCAGTATTTT. The J gene is TRBJ2-3, the V gene TRBV11-2; possibly TRBD1 for D (6 bases). Trimming left V 5 bases short and J 4 bases short, with 19 bases between. From germline, CDR1 is SGHAT and CDR2 FQNNGV. The CDR3 sequence is 16 residues long. The full variable domain, with the rest looked up from reference TRBV11-2 and TRBJ2-3, is EAGVAQSPRYKIIEKRQSVAFWCNPISGHATLYWYQQILGQGPKLLIQFQNNGVVDDSQLPKDRFSAERLKGVDSTLKIQPAKLEDSAVYLCASSSSGQRTADTQYFGPGTRLTVL.

The CDR3: CASSASGTGEQFF. CDR3 sequence (DNA): TGCGCCAGCAGCGCTAGCGGGACAGGGGAGCAGTTCTTC. The chain is built from TRBV10-1 and TRBJ2-1, with D perhaps TRBD1 or TRBD2 (9 bases each). The CDR3 spans 13 residues. The V gene lost 6 bases and the J gene lost 10 bases, with 16 bases spanning the gap. Germline V gene lookup returns CDR1 WNHNN and CDR2 SYGVQD (reference sequence).

The chain recombines TRBV10-1 with TRBJ2-3; no definite D call. Trimming shortened V by 2 bases and J by 7 bases, and 10 bases separated the two germline ends. The germline CDR1 and CDR2 sequences are WNHNN and SYGVQD (reference sequence). This CDR3 spans 13 amino acids. The CDR3 DNA sequence: TGCGCCAGCAGTGAGGGTCTGCAGCATACGCAGTATTTT. Its translation: CASSEGLQHTQYF.

This clone appeared a single time. This rearrangement joins TRBV5-6 to TRBJ1-5; 8 nucleotides match TRBD1. The CDR3 is 15 amino acids. Germline CDR1 SGHDT, CDR2 YYEEEE. Trimming took 4 bases from V and 7 from J; bases not matched to a gene: 10. The CDR3 here is CASSPRTGRRQPQHF. In nucleotides, the CDR3 is TGTGCCAGCAGCCCCCGGACAGGGAGGAGGCAGCCCCAGCATTTT.

The chain employs TRBV4-1 and TRBJ2-1; D remains unclear. V shed 1 base and J shed 0 bases, with 10 bases lying between them. The CDR3 runs 16 residues. Germline loops: CDR1 MGHRA, CDR2 YSYEKL. CDR3 region: CASSQVDIISYNEQFF. The CDR3 DNA reads TGCGCCAGCAGCCAAGTTGACATTATCTCCTACAATGAGCAGTTCTTC.

The J gene is TRBJ2-1, the V gene TRBV7-2; the match to TRBD1 covers 8 bases. The CDR3 sequence is 18 residues long. J gave up 4 bases and V 2 bases, and 13 bases lay outside the gene matches. The germline V gene has CDR1 SGHTA and CDR2 FQGNSA. The CDR3 DNA reads as TGTGCCAGCAGCTTACGTCGGGCAGGGGGCGCGAGGTACAATGAGCAGTTCTTC. Translation: CASSLRRAGGARYNEQFF.

The CDR3 DNA reads as TGCGCCAGCAGCCGACTAACAGGGTACAATGAGCAGTTCTTC. Encoded protein: CASSRLTGYNEQFF. The V and J genes are TRBV4-3 and TRBJ2-1, with D possibly matching TRBD1 (6 bases). The CDR3 extends over 14 amino acids. Between the trimmed V and J ends, which lost 4 bases and 4 bases, there was a span of 11 bases. The germline gives CDR1 LGHNA, CDR2 YSLEER.

The chain uses TRBV7-9 and TRBJ2-5; D possibly corresponds to TRBD1 (7 bases). The germline gives CDR1 SEHNR, CDR2 FQNEAQ (reference sequence). CDR3 length equals 15 residues. V gave up 6 bases and J gave up 1 base, with 15 bases separating them. The chain's CDR3 is CASSWGDRFQETQYF. CDR3 nucleotide sequence: TGTGCCAGCAGTTGGGGGGACAGATTCCAAGAGACCCAGTACTTC.

The V gene is TRBV19, the J gene TRBJ1-1, with D perhaps matching TRBD1 (6 bases). CDR3 length: 11 residues. V was pared by 6 bases and J by 10 bases, with 12 bases between. Germline values: CDR1 LNHDA, CDR2 SQIVND (reference sequence). The CDR3 reads CASRQGSGAFF. CDR3 nucleotides: TGTGCCAGTAGACAGGGATCCGGAGCTTTCTTT.

This chain links TRBV7-8 with TRBJ1-2; D is unresolved. This CDR3 region has 15 residues. Germline V gives CDR1 SGHVS, CDR2 FQNEAQ. Trimming pared 1 base from V and 3 bases from J, leaving 12 bases between. Here the CDR3 reads CASSLGRFPDYGYTF. CDR3 nucleotide sequence: TGTGCCAGCAGCTTAGGACGGTTTCCAGACTATGGCTACACCTTC.

The chain has TRBV6-5 and TRBJ2-7; a weak D match, TRBD2 (5 bases). V was shortened by 6 bases and J by 3 bases, with 9 bases between the two germline ends. The CDR3 sequence is 12 residues long. Germline assignment: CDR1 MNHEY and CDR2 SVGAGI. The CDR3 loop is CASSPGNYEQYF. CDR3 in DNA: TGTGCCAGCAGCCCGGGAAACTACGAGCAGTACTTC.

The V and J genes are TRBV19 and TRBJ1-3, with no clear D. Trimming stripped 6 bases from V and 0 bases from J, with 15 bases between. CDR1 and CDR2 from the germline V gene are LNHDA and SQIVND (reference sequence). The CDR3 extends over 16 amino acids. The CDR3, as DNA: TGTGCCAGTAGGCTCCTTGGCACCACCTCTGGAAACACCATATATTTT. Translation gives CASRLLGTTSGNTIYF. Variable domain in full (rest from reference TRBV19 and TRBJ1-3): DGGITQSPKYLFRKEGQNVTLSCEQNLNHDAMYWYRQDPGQGLRLIYYSQIVNDFQKGDIAEGYSVSREKKESFPLTVTSAQKNPTAFYLCASRLLGTTSGNTIYFGEGSWLTVV.

The V and J genes are TRBV9 and TRBJ2-3; 11 positions agree with TRBD1. Germline V gene lookup returns CDR1 SGDLS and CDR2 YYNGEE. After removal of 4 bases from V and 2 bases from J, the junction contained 6 bases not matched to a gene. The length of the CDR3 is 16 residues. For the CDR3, the DNA is TGTGCCAGCAGCCCCAGGACAGGGGGCTCCACAGATACGCAGTATTTT. Protein product: CASSPRTGGSTDTQYF. Supplemented by reference TRBV9 and TRBJ2-3, the full variable domain reads DSGVTQTPKHLITATGQRVTLRCSPRSGDLSVYWYQQSLDQGLQFLIQYYNGEERAKGNILERFSAQQFPDLHSELNLSSLELGDSALYFCASSPRTGGSTDTQYFGPGTRLTVL.

This chain uses TRBV7-9 with TRBJ1-1; possible D gene TRBD1, 5 bases. This CDR3 region has 15 residues. Germline CDR1 reads SEHNR; CDR2 reads FQNEAQ (reference sequence). Trimming shortened V by 5 bases and J by 1 base, and 14 bases separated the two germline ends. This CDR3 is CASSPAGHKNTEAFF. CDR3 bases: TGTGCCAGCAGCCCCGCGGGGCACAAGAACACTGAAGCTTTCTTT.

In its sample, this clone was seen a few times. V usage is TRBV25-1 and J usage is TRBJ2-7; TRBD1 matches at 7 bases. The CDR3 has 14 residues. V trimming: 3 bases; J trimming: 2 bases; junction bases outside the gene matches: 4. In germline, CDR1 is MGHDK, CDR2 SYGVNS. The CDR3 nucleotides read TGTGCCAGCAGTGATGGCCAGGGGGCCTACGAGCAGTACTTC. This codes for CASSDGQGAYEQYF.

J is TRBJ2-7 and V is TRBV7-8, with 8 bases lining up with TRBD2. The ends lost 2 bases at V and 0 bases at J; junction bases unmatched: 3. The germline V gene encodes CDR1 SGHVS and CDR2 FQNEAQ. The CDR3 is made up of 15 amino acids. The CDR3 nucleotides read TGTGCCAGCAGCTTAAGGAGCGGGAGCTCCTACGAGCAGTACTTC. Translation: CASSLRSGSSYEQYF. The full variable domain, rest sourced from reference TRBV7-8 and TRBJ2-7, is GAGVSQSPRYKVAKRGQDVALRCDPISGHVSLFWYQQALGQGPEFLTYFQNEAQLDKSGLPSDRFFAERPEGSVSTLKIQRTQQEDSAVYLCASSLRSGSSYEQYFGPGTRLTVT.

V gene TRBV15 combines with J gene TRBJ1-1; D not certain. V lost 0 bases and J 0 bases, leaving 5 bases between the germline ends. The CDR3 loop spans 14 amino acids. Per the germline V gene, CDR1 is LNHNV and CDR2 is YYDKDF (reference sequence). The CDR3 bases are TGTGCCACCAGCAGAGATTTCATGAACACTGAAGCTTTCTTT. This gives the protein CATSRDFMNTEAFF.

V gene TRBV9 combines with J gene TRBJ2-2; D unclear. This CDR3 contains 16 residues. CDR1 is SGDLS, CDR2 YYNGEE, per germline. Trimming left V 4 bases short and J 1 base short, with 14 bases between. The CDR3: CASSPPGRRNTGELFF. As DNA, the CDR3 is TGTGCCAGCAGCCCACCCGGGCGGAGGAACACCGGGGAGCTGTTTTTT.

This chain joins TRBV11-2 and TRBJ2-2; TRBD2 aligns across 10 bases. There are 17 residues in the CDR3. Germline assignment: CDR1 SGHAT and CDR2 FQNNGV. Unmatched junction bases numbered 11, after V lost 5 bases and J lost 5 bases. The CDR3 loop is CASSPRAGGRLTGELFF. CDR3 nucleotide sequence: TGTGCCAGCAGCCCCCGAGCGGGAGGGCGTCTGACCGGGGAGCTGTTTTTT.